The 11 T cell receptor beta chains reported below all come from one sample, sequenced in a study of shared clonotypes between healthy human individuals (dated by TCRdb to about 2020). The library was generated by the immunoSEQ multiplex PCR assay. As stored in TCRdb, this immuneACCESS dataset retains in-frame rearrangements with V and J assigned. A fraction of the clones does not appear; measured against another copy, unresolved V genes explain less than half of the discrepancy, and the remainder lacks a known reason. In this sample the table shows approximately 2.3 million clones, 85% to 95% of which occur a single time. Of the sample, about 0.37% falls within the top ten clones. What was sequenced was naive CD4+ T cells from PBMCs. Reading the label with the study, this specimen's cell subset or site is: CD45RA+ positively selected. The receptor set was obtained from a young man in good health. Some clones in this sample may be carry-over from other donors' samples.

A remark on this clone: The same CDR3 can be traced to other DNA sequences in this sample. Here the CDR3 reads CASSPGQDTEAFF. In DNA, the CDR3 is TGCGCCAGCAGCCCGGGGCAGGACACTGAAGCTTTCTTT. The chain is built from TRBV5-1 and TRBJ1-1, with a possible D match to TRBD1 (5 bases). The ends were cut back, 4 bases at V and 3 bases at J, with 10 bases in the middle. The CDR3 has 13 amino acids. Germline loops: CDR1 SGHRS, CDR2 YFSETQ.

The chain employs TRBV4-1 and TRBJ2-3; 9 nucleotides agree with TRBD2. Germline V gene lookup returns CDR1 MGHRA and CDR2 YSYEKL. The CDR3 consists of 17 residues. Trimming took 1 base from V and 5 from J; bases not matched to a gene: 10. The CDR3 here is CASSQGVLGLAQDTQYF. Here the CDR3 DNA reads TGCGCCAGCAGCCAAGGGGTGCTAGGACTAGCGCAAGATACGCAGTATTTT.

The chain carries TRBV6-1 and TRBJ2-1, with D perhaps being TRBD1 or TRBD2 (6 bases each). V dropped 1 base and J dropped 9 bases, with 16 bases sitting between them. The CDR3 length is 15 residues. Germline assignment: CDR1 MNHNS and CDR2 SASEGT. CDR3 in DNA: TGTGCCAGCAGTGAAGGGGGCGGCGGAGGGGGTGAGCAGTTCTTC. This translates into CASSEGGGGGGEQFF.

The chain joins TRBV6-1 to TRBJ2-7; D is unclear. V lost 3 bases, J lost 7 bases, and 19 bases lay in between. Per the germline V gene, CDR1 is MNHNS and CDR2 is SASEGT. This CDR3 spans 15 amino acids. The CDR3 DNA reads TGTGCCAGCAGTGATCCGAATGGACGGTCTCGGGAGCAGTACTTC. Amino acid sequence: CASSDPNGRSREQYF.

CDR3 in amino acids: CSVGESGGDTDTQYF. The CDR3 nucleotides read TGCAGCGTTGGGGAATCAGGGGGCGACACAGATACGCAGTATTTT. The chain links TRBV29-1 to TRBJ2-3; TRBD1 agrees at 8 bases. The CDR3 runs 15 residues. The germline V gene encodes CDR1 SQVTM and CDR2 ANQGSEA. Losses at the gene ends were 4 bases for V and 2 bases for J; bases not matched to a gene: 8.

This chain connects TRBV28 to TRBJ2-1; 11 nucleotides align to TRBD2. The V segment lost 6 bases and the J segment 7 bases; nucleotides outside the gene matches: 14. Germline V gene sequence: CDR1 MDHEN, CDR2 SYDVKM. The CDR3 is 17 residues long. In nucleotides, the CDR3 is TGTGCCAGCAGCCCTCTTCTTAGCGGGAGGGCCGGGAATGAGCAGTTCTTC. It is translated as CASSPLLSGRAGNEQFF. The full variable domain, rest sourced from reference TRBV28 and TRBJ2-1, is DVKVTQSSRYLVKRTGEKVFLECVQDMDHENMFWYRQDPGLGLRLIYFSYDVKMKEKGDIPEGYSVSREKKERFSLILESASTNQTSMYLCASSPLLSGRAGNEQFFGPGTRLTVL.

This chain uses TRBV4-1 with TRBJ2-1; D is ambiguous. This CDR3 comprises 13 residues. Trimming removed 2 bases from V and 6 bases from J, with 8 bases in between. CDR1 is MGHRA, CDR2 YSYEKL, per germline. CDR3 in DNA: TGCGCCAGCAGCCAACTGAGCACCAATGAGCAGTTCTTC. Encoded protein: CASSQLSTNEQFF.

The chain uses TRBV5-4 and TRBJ2-2; TRBD1 is a possible D gene (6 bases). The CDR3 runs 15 residues. With 1 base removed from V and 4 bases from J, the gap between germline ends came to 11 bases. Per germline, CDR1 SGHNT and CDR2 YYREEE (reference sequence). The CDR3 DNA reads TGTGCCAGCAGCTTGAGGGGACAAATCACCGGGGAGCTGTTTTTT. This encodes CASSLRGQITGELFF.

The CDR3 spells CASSPYVKGGGANVLTF. The CDR3 DNA reads TGTGCCAGCTCACCCTACGTAAAGGGAGGTGGGGCCAACGTCCTGACTTTC. The chain joins TRBV18 to TRBJ2-6, with D tentatively TRBD2 (6 bases). This CDR3 comprises 17 residues. The germline V gene has CDR1 KGHSH and CDR2 LQKENI. V was pared by 3 bases and J by 3 bases, with 15 bases between.

V gene TRBV10-3 combines with J gene TRBJ2-1; 9 bases match TRBD1. V lost 6 bases, J lost 8 bases, and 8 bases stayed unmatched. The V gene's germline CDR1 is ENHRY and CDR2 SYGVKD. This CDR3 is 14 amino acids long. CDR3 loop: CAISGQGTVDEQFF. As DNA, the CDR3 is TGTGCCATCAGCGGACAGGGGACGGTCGATGAGCAGTTCTTC.

This clone occurred once. This chain's CDR3 is CASSFSGAAGELFF. The CDR3 region has the DNA TGTGCCAGCAGCTTTAGCGGAGCTGCCGGGGAGCTGTTTTTT. The V call is TRBV11-2, the J call TRBJ2-2, with TRBD2 as a possible D gene (6 bases). Per the germline V gene, CDR1 is SGHAT and CDR2 is FQNNGV. The V and J ends lost 3 bases and 6 bases respectively, with 11 bases between them. This CDR3 is 14 amino acids long.